Each of the 6 T cell receptor beta chains below was sequenced from the same sample in a study of blood T cell repertoires in COVID-19. Clones were read by immunoSEQ multiplex PCR, and TCRdb kept only the in-frame ones, dropping some. Altogether 310,000 or so clones are present, around 90% being singletons, with the ten largest covering 1.7%. Sequencing was performed on PBMCs or T cells enriched from blood (not recorded which). Receptors originate from a woman under 30 with acute COVID-19.

The V call is TRBV12-5, the J call TRBJ1-5, with 7 bases matching TRBD1. V shed 5 bases and J 7 bases; nucleotides not matched to a gene: 5. This CDR3 is built from 13 residues. Germline values: CDR1 LGHNT, CDR2 FRNRAP. The CDR3 region is CASGKGQDQPQHF. The CDR3 DNA sequence: TGTGCTAGTGGTAAAGGACAGGACCAGCCCCAGCATTTT.

The chain recombines TRBV5-1 with TRBJ2-2; D perhaps matches TRBD2 (6 bases). The germline CDR1 and CDR2 sequences are SGHRS and YFSETQ. V was trimmed by 1 base and J by 6 bases, leaving 16 bases between them. The CDR3 has 16 residues. The CDR3: CASSLNAGLFSGELFF. The CDR3 region has the DNA TGCGCCAGCAGCTTGAATGCGGGACTGTTTTCCGGGGAGCTGTTTTTT.

This chain joins TRBV13 and TRBJ2-7, with 14 bases aligning to TRBD2. Trimming cost V 4 bases and J 7 bases; bases outside gene matches: 12. The CDR3 length is 17 residues. The germline gives CDR1 PRHDT, CDR2 FYEKMQ (reference sequence). The chain's CDR3 is CASSSKSRTSGRSEQYF. The CDR3 coding sequence is TGTGCCAGCAGCTCCAAAAGTCGGACTAGCGGGAGGTCGGAGCAGTACTTC.

V and J are TRBV18 and TRBJ2-3; unclear D gene. Germline assignment: CDR1 KGHSH and CDR2 LQKENI. The CDR3 runs 11 residues. V lost 6 bases and J 2 bases, leaving 3 bases between the germline ends. The CDR3 DNA follows: TGTGCCAGCTCTCTCACAGATACGCAGTATTTT. Translation gives CASSLTDTQYF. Complete variable domain (other parts from reference TRBV18 and TRBJ2-3): NAGVMQNPRHLVRRRGQEARLRCSPMKGHSHVYWYRQLPEEGLKFMVYLQKENIIDESGMPKERFSAEFPKEGPSILRIQQVVRGDSAAYFCASSLTDTQYFGPGTRLTVL.

The chain couples TRBV18 to TRBJ1-2; 7 nucleotides match TRBD1. The CDR3 length is 14 residues. Germline lookup yields CDR1 KGHSH and CDR2 LQKENI. After removal of 5 bases from V and 4 bases from J, the junction contained 7 bases not matched to a gene. CDR3 DNA sequence: TGTGCCAGCTCAAGTACGGGACAGCCCTATGGCTACACCTTC. Translated: CASSSTGQPYGYTF. The full variable domain, its missing parts supplied by reference TRBV18 and TRBJ1-2, is NAGVMQNPRHLVRRRGQEARLRCSPMKGHSHVYWYRQLPEEGLKFMVYLQKENIIDESGMPKERFSAEFPKEGPSILRIQQVVRGDSAAYFCASSSTGQPYGYTFGSGTRLTVV.

The J gene is TRBJ2-3, the V gene TRBV27; TRBD2 might be the D (6 bases). Trimming took 5 bases from V and 2 from J, leaving 14 bases between them. CDR1 is MNHEY and CDR2 is SMNVEV in the germline V gene (reference sequence). The CDR3 totals 15 residues. Here the CDR3 DNA reads TGTGCCAGCAGTGTGACTAGTCCCTACACAGATACGCAGTATTTT. Its translation is CASSVTSPYTDTQYF.